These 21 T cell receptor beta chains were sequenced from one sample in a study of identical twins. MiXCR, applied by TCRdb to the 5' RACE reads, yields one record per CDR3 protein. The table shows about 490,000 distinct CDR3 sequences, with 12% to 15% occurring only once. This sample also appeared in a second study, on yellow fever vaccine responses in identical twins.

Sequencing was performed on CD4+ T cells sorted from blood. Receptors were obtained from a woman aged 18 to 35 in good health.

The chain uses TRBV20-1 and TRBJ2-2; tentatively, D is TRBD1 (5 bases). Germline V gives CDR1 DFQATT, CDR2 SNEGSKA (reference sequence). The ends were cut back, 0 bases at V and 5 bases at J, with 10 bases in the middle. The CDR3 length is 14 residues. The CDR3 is CSARDARVTGELFF. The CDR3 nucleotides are TGCAGTGCTAGAGATGCCAGGGTAACCGGGGAGCTGTTTTTT.

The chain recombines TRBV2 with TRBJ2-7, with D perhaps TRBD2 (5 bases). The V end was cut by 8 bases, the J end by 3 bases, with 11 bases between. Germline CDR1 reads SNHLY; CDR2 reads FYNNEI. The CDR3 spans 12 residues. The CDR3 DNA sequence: TGTGCCAGCGGACTCATTCACTACGAGCAGTACGTC. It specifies CASGLIHYEQYV.

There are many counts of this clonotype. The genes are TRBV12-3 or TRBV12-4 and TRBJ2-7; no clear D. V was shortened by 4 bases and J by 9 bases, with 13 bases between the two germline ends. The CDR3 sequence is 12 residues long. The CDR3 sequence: CASSYGPSMQYV. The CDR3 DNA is TGTGCCAGCAGTTACGGGCCAAGCATGCAGTACGTC.

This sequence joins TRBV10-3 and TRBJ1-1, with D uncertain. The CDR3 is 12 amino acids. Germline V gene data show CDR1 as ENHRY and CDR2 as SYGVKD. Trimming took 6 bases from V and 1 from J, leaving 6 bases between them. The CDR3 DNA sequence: TGTGCCATCAGCTCGACGAACACTGAAGCTTTCTTT. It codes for CAISSTNTEAFF.

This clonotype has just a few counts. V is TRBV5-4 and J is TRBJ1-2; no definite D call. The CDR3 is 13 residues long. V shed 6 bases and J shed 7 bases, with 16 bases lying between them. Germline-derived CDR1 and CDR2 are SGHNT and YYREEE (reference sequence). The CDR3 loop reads CASKTWQVAGYTF. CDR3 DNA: TGTGCCAGCAAAACTTGGCAGGTAGCTGGCTACACCTTC. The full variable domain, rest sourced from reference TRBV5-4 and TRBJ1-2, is ETGVTQSPTHLIKTRGQQVTLRCSSQSGHNTVSWYQQALGQGPQFIFQYYREEENGRGNFPPRFSGLQFPNYSSELNVNALELDDSALYLCASKTWQVAGYTFGSGTRLTVV.

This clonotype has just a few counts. In DNA, the CDR3 is TGTGCCAGCAGCTTGGCCGTTTTAGGGTCCGAGCAGTACGTC. Residues: CASSLAVLGSEQYV. The V gene is TRBV5-5, the J gene TRBJ2-7; D gene uncertain. Germline V CDR1 and CDR2: SGHKS, YYEKEE (reference sequence). The CDR3 length is 14 residues. Trimming took 0 bases from V and 6 from J, leaving 13 bases between them.

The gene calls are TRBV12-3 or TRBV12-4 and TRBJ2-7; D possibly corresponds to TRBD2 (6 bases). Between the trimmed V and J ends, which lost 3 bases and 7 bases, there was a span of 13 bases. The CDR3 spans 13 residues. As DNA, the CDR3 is TGTGCCAGCAGTTTCGGTTCGGCGGGGGAGCAGTACGTC. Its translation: CASSFGSAGEQYV.

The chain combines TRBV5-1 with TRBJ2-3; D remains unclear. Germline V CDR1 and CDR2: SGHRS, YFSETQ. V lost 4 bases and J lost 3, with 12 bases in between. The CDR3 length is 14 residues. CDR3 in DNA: TGCGCCAGCAGCCCGATTAGGATTACAGATACGCAGTATTTT. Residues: CASSPIRITDTQYF.

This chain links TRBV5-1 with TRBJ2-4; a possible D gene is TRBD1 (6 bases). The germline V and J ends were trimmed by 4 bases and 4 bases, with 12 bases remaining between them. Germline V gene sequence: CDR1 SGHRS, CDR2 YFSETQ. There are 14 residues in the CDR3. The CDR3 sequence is CASSIDRKKNIQYF. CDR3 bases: TGCGCCAGCAGCATCGACAGGAAAAAAAACATTCAGTACTTC.

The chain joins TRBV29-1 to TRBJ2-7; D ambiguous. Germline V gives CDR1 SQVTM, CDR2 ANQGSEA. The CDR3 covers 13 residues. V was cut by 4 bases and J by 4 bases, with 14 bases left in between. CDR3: CSVGSSHRYEQYF. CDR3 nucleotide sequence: TGCAGCGTTGGGTCTAGTCACAGATACGAGCAGTACTTC.

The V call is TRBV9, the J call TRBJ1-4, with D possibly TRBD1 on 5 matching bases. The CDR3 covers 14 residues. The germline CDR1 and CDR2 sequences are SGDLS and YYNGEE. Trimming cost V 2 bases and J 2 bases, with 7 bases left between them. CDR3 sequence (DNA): TGTGCCAGCAGCGTCTCAGGGACTAATGAAAAACTGTTTTTT. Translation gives CASSVSGTNEKLFF.

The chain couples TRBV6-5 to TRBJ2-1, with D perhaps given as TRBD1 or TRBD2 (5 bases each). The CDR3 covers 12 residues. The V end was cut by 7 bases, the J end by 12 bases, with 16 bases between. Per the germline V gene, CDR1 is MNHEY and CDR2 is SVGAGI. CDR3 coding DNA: TGTGCCAGCATCCGACGGGACGGGGTGCAGTTCTTC. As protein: CASIRRDGVQFF.

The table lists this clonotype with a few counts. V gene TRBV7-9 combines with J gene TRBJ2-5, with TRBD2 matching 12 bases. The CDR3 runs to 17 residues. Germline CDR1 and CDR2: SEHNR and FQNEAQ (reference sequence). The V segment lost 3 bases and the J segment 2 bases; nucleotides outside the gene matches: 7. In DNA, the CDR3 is TGTGCCAGCAGCTTCCTCTCTAGCGGGGGGGCTCAAGAGACCCAGTACTTC. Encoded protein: CASSFLSSGGAQETQYF. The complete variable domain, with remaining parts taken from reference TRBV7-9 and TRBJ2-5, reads DTGVSQNPRHKITKRGQNVTFRCDPISEHNRLYWYRQTLGQGPEFLTYFQNEAQLEKSRLLSDRFSAERPKGSFSTLEIQRTEQGDSAMYLCASSFLSSGGAQETQYFGPGTRLLVL.

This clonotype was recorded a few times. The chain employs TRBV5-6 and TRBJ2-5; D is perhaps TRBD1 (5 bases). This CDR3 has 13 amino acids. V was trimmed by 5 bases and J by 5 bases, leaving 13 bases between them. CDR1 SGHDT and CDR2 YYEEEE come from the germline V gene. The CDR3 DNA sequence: TGTGCCAGCAGATACGAAGGGGTGGAGACCCAGTACTTC. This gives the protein CASRYEGVETQYF.

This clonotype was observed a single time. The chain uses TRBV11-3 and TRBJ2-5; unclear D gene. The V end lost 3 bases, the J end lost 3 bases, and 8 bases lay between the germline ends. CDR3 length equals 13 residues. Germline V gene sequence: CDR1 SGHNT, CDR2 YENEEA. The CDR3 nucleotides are TGTGCCAGCAGCTTCTTGGCGGAAGAGACCCAGTACTTC. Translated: CASSFLAEETQYF.

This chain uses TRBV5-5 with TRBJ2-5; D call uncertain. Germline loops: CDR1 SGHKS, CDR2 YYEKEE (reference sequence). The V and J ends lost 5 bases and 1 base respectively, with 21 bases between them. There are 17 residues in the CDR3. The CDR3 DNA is TGTGCCAGCAGACTGCTGTTCGTGGATCCTCTCCAAGAGACCCAGTACTTC. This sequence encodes CASRLLFVDPLQETQYF.

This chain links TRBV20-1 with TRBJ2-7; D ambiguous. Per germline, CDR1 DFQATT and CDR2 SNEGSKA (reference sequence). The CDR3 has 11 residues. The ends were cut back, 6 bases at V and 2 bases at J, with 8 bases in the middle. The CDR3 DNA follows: TGCAGTGCGGACGCAACCTACGAGCAGTACTTC. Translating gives CSADATYEQYF.

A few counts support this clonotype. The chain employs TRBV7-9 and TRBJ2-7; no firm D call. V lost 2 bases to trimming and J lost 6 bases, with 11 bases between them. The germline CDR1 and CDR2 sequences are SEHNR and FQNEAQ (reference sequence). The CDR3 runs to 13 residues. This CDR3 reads CASSLTQSPEQYF. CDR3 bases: TGTGCCAGCAGCTTAACACAGTCGCCCGAGCAGTACTTC.

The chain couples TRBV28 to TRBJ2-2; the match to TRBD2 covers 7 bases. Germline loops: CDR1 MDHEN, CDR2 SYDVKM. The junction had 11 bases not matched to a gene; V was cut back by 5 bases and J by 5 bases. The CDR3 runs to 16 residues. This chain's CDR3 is CASSPGGSRRTGELFF. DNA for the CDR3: TGTGCCAGCAGTCCGGGGGGTAGCCGTCGGACCGGGGAGCTGTTTTTT.

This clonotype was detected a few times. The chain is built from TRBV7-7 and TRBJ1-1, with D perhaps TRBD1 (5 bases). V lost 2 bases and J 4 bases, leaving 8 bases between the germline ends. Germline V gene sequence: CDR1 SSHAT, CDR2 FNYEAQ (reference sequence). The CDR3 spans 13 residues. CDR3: CASSLLDSTEAFF. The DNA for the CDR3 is TGTGCCAGCAGCTTACTAGACAGCACTGAAGCTTTCTTT. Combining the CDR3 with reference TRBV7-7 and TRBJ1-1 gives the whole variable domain GAGVSQSPRYKVTKRGQDVTLRCDPISSHATLYWYQQALGQGPEFLTYFNYEAQPDKSGLPSDRFSAERPEGSISTLTIQRTEQRDSAMYRCASSLLDSTEAFFGQGTRLTVV.

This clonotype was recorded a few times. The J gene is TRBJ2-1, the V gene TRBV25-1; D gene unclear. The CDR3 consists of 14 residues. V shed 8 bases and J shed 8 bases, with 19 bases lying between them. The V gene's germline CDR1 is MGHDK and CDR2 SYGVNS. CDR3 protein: CASAGRLSWDEQFF. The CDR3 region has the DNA TGTGCCAGCGCCGGACGGTTGTCTTGGGATGAGCAGTTCTTC.